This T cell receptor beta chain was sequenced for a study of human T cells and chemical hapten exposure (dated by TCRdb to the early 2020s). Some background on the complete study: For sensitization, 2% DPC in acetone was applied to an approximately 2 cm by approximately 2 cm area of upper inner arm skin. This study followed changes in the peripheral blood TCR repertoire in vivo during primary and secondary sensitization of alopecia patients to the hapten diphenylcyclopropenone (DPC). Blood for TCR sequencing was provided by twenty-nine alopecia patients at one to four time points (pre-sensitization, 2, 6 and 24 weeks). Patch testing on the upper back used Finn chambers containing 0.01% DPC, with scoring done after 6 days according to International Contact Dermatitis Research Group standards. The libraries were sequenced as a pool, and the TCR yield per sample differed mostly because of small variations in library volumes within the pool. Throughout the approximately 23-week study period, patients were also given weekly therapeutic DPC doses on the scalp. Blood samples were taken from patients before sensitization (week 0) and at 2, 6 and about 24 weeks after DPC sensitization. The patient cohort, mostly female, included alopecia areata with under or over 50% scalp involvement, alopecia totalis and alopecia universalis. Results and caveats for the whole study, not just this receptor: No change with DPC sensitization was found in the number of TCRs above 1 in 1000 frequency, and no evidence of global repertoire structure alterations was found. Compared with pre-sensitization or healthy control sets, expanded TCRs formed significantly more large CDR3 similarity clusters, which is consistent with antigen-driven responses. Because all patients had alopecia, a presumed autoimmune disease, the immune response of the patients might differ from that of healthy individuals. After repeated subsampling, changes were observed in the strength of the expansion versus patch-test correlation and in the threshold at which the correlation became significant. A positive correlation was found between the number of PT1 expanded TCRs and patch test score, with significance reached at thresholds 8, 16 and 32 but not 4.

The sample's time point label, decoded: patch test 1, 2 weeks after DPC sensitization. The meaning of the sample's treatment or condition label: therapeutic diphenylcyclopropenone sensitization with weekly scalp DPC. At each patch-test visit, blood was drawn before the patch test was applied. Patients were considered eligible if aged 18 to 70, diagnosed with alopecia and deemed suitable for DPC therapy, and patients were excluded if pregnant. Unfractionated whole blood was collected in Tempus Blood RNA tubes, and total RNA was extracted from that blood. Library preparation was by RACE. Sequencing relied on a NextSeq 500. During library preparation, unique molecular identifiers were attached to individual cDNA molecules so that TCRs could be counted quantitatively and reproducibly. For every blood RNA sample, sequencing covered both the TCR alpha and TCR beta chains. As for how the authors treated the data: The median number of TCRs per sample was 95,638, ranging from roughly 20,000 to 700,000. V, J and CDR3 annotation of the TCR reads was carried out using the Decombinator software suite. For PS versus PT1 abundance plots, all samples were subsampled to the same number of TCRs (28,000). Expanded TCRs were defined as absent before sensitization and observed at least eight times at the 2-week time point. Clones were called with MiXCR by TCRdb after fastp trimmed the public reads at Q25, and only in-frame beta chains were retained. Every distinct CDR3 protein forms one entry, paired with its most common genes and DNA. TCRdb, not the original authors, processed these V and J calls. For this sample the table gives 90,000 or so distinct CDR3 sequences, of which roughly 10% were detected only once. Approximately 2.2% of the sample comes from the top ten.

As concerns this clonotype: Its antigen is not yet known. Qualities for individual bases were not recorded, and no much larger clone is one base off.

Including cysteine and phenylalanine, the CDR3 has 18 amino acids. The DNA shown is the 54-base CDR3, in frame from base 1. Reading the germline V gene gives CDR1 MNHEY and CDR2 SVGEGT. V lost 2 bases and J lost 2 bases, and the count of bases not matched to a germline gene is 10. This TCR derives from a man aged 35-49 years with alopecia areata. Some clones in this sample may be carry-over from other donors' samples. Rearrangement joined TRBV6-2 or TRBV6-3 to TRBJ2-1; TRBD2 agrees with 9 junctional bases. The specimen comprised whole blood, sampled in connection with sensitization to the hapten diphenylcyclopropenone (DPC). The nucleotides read TGTGCCAGCAGTTACCAGAAGGGCGGGAGGGGCACCTACAATGAGCAGTTCTTC. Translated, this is CASSYQKGGRGTYNEQFF.